The entry below gives a single T cell receptor beta chain sequence along with its context. TCRdb passed the RACE reads through MiXCR, listing each CDR3 protein once. The top ten hold less than 10% of the sample, which has some 350,000 distinct CDR3 sequences, approximately 6.9% seen once. The entry originates in a study of human T cells and chemical hapten exposure. Study-level information: Throughout a study of 20 to 25 weeks, patients underwent weekly scalp administration of diphenylcyclopropenone doses.

Time point specified: patch test 1, 2 weeks after DPC sensitization. Treatment of the sample: therapeutic diphenylcyclopropenone sensitization with weekly scalp DPC. Specimen: whole blood, collected in connection with sensitization to the hapten diphenylcyclopropenone (DPC). The source of this sequence is a woman between 18 and 29 years old with alopecia areata. Some clones in this sample may be carry-over from other donors' samples.

The CDR3 loop reads CSARGRQGAWNTEAFF. The CDR3, as DNA: TGCAGTGCTAGAGGGCGGCAGGGGGCATGGAATACTGAAGCTTTCTTT. The chain uses TRBV20-1 and TRBJ1-1, with 8 bases matching TRBD1. The ends lost 1 base at V and 5 bases at J; junction bases unmatched: 12. There are 16 residues in the CDR3. The germline V gene encodes CDR1 DFQATT and CDR2 SNEGSKA (reference sequence).